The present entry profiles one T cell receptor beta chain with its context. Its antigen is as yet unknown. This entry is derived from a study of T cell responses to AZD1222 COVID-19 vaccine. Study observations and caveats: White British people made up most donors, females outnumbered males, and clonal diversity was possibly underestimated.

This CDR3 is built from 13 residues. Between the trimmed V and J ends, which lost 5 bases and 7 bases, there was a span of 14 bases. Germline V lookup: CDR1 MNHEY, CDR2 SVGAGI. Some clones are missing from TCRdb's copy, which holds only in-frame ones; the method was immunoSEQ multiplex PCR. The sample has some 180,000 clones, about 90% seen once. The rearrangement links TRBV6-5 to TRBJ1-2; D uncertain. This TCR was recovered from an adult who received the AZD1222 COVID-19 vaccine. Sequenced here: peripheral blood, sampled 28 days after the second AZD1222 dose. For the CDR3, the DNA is TGTGCCAGCAGTAACAGCCTCGCGGGTGGCTACACCTTC. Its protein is CASSNSLAGGYTF.